The entry that follows covers one T cell receptor beta chain sequence. Its antigen is not known. This sample was included in a study of regulatory T cells in long-lasting Graves disease. At the level of the study: Persistent Graves' disease denoted over 5 years of antithyroid drugs plus positive TSH receptor antibodies.

Described time point: persistent/refractory GD, antithyroid drugs over 5 years with positive TRAb. PBMCs provided the RNA from which the TCR library was made. The study's findings and limits: TRBV28, TRBJ1-2 and TRBJ2-5 emerged as the favored segments in persistent disease. Limited samples may have lowered accuracy.

Arm-PCR with iRepertoire HTBI primers amplified the CDR3 regions for these TCR beta libraries. Each CDR3 protein is one row after TCRdb ran MiXCR on the multiplex PCR reads. The sample lists 500,000 to 700,000 distinct CDR3 sequences; around 30% were seen once. CDR3 length: 15 amino acids. CDR1 LGHNT and CDR2 FRNRAP come from the germline V gene. With V trimmed by 1 base and J by 8 bases, 6 bases remained unmatched. The sequencing used peripheral blood mononuclear cells (PBMCs), collected when the disease was refractory, from a patient treated with antithyroid drugs. The chain couples TRBV12-5 to TRBJ1-2; TRBD1 matches at 11 bases. This clonotype originated in a female donor with Graves disease. CDR3 amino acids: CASGLGDRGAGGYTF. The CDR3 DNA follows: TGTGCTAGTGGTTTGGGGGACAGGGGGGCCGGGGGCTACACCTTC.